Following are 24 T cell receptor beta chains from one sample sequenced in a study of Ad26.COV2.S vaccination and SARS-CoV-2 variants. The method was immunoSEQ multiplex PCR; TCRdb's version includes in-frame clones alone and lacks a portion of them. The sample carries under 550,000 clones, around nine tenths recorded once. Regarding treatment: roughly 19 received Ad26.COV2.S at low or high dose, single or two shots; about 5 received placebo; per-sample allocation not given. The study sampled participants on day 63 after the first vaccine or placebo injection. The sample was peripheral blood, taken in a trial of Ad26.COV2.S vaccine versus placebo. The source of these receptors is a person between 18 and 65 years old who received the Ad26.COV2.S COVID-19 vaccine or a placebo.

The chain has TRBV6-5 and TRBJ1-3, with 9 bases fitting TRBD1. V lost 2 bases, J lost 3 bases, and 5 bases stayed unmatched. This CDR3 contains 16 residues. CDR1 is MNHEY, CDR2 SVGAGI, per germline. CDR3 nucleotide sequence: TGTGCCAGCAGTTACGGGGGGACAGGGAGTGGAAACACCATATATTTT. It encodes CASSYGGTGSGNTIYF.

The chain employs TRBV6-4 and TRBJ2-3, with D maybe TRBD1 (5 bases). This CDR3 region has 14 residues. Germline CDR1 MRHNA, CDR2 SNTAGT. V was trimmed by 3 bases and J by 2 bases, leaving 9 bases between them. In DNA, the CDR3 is TGTGCCAGCAGTGAAAAGGGGCCCACAGATACGCAGTATTTT. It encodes CASSEKGPTDTQYF.

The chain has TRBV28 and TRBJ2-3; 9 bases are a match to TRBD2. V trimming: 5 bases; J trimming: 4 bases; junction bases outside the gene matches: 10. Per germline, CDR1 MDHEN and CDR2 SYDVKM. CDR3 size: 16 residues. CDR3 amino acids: CASSTVGRGGPDTQYF. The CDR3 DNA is TGTGCCAGCAGTACGGTCGGGCGGGGGGGCCCAGATACGCAGTATTTT.

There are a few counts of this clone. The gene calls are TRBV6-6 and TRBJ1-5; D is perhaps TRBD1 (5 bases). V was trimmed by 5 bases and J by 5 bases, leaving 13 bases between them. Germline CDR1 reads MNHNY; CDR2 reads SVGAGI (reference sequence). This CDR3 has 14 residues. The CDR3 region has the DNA TGTGCCAGCAGTAACAACTGGGACCATCAGCCCCAGCATTTT. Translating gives CASSNNWDHQPQHF.

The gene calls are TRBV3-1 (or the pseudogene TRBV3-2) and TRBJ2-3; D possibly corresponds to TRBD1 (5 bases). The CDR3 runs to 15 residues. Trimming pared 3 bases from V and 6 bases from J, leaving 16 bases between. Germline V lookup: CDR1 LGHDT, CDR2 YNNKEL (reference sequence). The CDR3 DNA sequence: TGTGCCAGCAGCCAGGCAGGCCTAGGGGTCGATACGCAGTATTTT. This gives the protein CASSQAGLGVDTQYF.

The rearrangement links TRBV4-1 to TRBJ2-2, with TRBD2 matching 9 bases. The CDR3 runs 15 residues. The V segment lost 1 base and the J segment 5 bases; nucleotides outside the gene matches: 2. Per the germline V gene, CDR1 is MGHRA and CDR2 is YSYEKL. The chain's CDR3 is CASSQGGGATGELFF. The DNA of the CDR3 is TGCGCCAGCAGCCAAGGCGGGGGGGCTACCGGGGAGCTGTTTTTT.

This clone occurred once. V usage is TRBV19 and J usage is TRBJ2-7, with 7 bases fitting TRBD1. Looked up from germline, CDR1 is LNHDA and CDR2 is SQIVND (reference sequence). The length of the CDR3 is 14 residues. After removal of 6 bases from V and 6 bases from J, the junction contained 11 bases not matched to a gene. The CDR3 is CASSRQGTSREQYF. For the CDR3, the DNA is TGTGCCAGTAGCCGACAGGGTACCTCTCGCGAGCAGTACTTC.

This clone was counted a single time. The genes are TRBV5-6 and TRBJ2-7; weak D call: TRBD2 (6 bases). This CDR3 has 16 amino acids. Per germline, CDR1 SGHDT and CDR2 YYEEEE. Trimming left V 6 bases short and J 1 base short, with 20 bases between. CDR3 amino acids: CASNWGGPFGSYEQYF. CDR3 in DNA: TGTGCCAGCAACTGGGGAGGACCGTTTGGGTCCTACGAGCAGTACTTC.

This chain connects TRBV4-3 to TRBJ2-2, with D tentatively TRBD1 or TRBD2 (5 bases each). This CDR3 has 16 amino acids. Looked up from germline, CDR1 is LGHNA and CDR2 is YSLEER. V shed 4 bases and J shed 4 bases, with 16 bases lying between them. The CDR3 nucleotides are TGCGCCAGCAGCCCAGGACCGGGGCCAGGCACCGGGGAGCTGTTTTTT. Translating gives CASSPGPGPGTGELFF.

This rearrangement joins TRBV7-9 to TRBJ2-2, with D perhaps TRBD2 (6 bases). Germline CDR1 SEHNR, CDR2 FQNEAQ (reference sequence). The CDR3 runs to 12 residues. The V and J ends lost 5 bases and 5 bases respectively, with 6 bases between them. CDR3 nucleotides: TGTGCCAGCAGCGGGGGGACCGGGGAGCTGTTTTTT. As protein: CASSGGTGELFF.

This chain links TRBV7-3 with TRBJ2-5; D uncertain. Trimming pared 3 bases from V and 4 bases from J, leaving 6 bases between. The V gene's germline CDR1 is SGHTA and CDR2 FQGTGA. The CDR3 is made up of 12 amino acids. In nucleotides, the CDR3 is TGTGCCAGCAGCTTTATCTTAGAGACCCAGTACTTC. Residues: CASSFILETQYF. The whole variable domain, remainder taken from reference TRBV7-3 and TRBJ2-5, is GAGVSQTPSNKVTEKGKYVELRCDPISGHTALYWYRQSLGQGPEFLIYFQGTGAADDSGLPNDRFFAVRPEGSVSTLKIQRTERGDSAVYLCASSFILETQYFGPGTRLLVL.

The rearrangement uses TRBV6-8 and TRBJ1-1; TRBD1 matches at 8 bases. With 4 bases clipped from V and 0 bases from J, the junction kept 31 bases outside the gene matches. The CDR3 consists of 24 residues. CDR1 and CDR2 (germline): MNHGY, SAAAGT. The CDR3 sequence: CASSWSRGRALLKFAVHLNTEAFF. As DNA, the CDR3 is TGTGCCAGCAGTTGGAGCAGGGGGCGAGCCCTATTGAAATTTGCAGTCCACTTGAACACTGAAGCTTTCTTT.

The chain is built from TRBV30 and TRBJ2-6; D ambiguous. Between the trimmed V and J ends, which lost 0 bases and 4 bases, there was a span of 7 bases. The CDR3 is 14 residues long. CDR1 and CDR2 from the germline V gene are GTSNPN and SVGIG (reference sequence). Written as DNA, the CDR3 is TGTGCCTGGAGTGTAACCTACGGGGCCAACGTCCTGACTTTC. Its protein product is CAWSVTYGANVLTF.

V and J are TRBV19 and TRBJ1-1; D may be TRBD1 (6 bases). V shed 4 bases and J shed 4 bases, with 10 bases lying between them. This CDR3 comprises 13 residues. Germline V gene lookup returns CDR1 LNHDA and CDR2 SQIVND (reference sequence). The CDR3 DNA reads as TGTGCCAGTAGTAGGGGGCGGGGCACTGAAGCTTTCTTT. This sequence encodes CASSRGRGTEAFF.

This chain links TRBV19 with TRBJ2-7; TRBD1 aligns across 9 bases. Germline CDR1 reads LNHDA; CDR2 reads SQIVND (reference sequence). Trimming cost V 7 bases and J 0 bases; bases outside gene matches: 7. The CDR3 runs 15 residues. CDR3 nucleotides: TGTGCCAGTAATGATGGGACAGGGACCTCCTACGAGCAGTACTTC. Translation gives CASNDGTGTSYEQYF.

The CDR3 loop reads CASSLRQPYEQYF. CDR3 DNA: TGTGCCAGCAGTTTAAGACAGCCCTACGAGCAGTACTTC. The chain couples TRBV27 to TRBJ2-7; D may be TRBD1 (5 bases). Germline V lookup: CDR1 MNHEY, CDR2 SMNVEV (reference sequence). The CDR3 runs 13 residues. Deletions cut 2 bases from V and 2 bases from J, with 7 bases between.

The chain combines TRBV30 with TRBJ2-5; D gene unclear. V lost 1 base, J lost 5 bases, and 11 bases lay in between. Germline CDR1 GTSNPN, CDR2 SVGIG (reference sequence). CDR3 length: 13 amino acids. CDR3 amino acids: CAWSGWRVETQYF. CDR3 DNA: TGTGCCTGGAGTGGCTGGAGAGTGGAGACCCAGTACTTC. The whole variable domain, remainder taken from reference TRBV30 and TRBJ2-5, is SQTIHQWPATLVQPVGSPLSLECTVEGTSNPNLYWYRQAAGRGLQLLFYSVGIGQISSEVPQNLSASRPQDRQFILSSKKLLLSDSGFYLCAWSGWRVETQYFGPGTRLLVL.

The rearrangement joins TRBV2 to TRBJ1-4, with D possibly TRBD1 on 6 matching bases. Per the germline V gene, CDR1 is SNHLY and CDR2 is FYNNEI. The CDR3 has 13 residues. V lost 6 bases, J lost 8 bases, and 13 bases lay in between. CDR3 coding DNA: TGTGCCAGCAGGACAGGTTTCCGGGAAAAACTGTTTTTT. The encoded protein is CASRTGFREKLFF.

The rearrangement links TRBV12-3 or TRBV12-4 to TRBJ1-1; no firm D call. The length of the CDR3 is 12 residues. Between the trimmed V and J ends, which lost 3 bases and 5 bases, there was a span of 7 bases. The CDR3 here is CASSFWRTEAFF. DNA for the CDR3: TGTGCCAGCAGTTTTTGGCGGACTGAAGCTTTCTTT.

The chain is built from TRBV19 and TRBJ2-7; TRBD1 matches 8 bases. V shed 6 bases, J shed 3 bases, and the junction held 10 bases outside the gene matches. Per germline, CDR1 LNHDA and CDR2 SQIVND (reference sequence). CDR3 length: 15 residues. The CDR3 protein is CASSLGQGQGYEQYF. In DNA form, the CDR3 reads TGTGCCAGTAGCCTAGGACAGGGACAAGGCTACGAGCAGTACTTC.

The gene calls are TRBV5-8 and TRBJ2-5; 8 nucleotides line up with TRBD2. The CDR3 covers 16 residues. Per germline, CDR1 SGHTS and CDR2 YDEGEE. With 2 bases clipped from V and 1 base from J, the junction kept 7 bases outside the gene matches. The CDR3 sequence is CASSLTGTRSQETQYF. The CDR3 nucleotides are TGTGCCAGCAGCTTAACCGGGACTAGGAGCCAAGAGACCCAGTACTTC.

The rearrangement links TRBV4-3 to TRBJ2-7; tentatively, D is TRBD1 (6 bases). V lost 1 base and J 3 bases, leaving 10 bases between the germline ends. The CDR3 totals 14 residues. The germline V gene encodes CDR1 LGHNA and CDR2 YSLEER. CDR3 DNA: TGCGCCAGCAGCCAAGGGACAGCCGTCTACGAGCAGTACTTC. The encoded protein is CASSQGTAVYEQYF.

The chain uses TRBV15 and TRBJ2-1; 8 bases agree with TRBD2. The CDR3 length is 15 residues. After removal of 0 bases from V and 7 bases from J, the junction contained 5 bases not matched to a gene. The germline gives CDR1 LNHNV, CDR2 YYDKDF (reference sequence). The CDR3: CATSRDYGGGNEQFF. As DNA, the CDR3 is TGTGCCACCAGCAGAGATTATGGCGGGGGGAATGAGCAGTTCTTC.

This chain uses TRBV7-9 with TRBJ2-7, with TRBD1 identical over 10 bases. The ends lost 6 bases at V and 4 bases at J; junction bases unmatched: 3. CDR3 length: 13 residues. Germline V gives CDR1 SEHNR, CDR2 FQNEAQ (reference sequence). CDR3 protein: CASRRQGAYEQYF. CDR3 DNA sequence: TGTGCCAGCAGACGACAGGGGGCTTACGAGCAGTACTTC.